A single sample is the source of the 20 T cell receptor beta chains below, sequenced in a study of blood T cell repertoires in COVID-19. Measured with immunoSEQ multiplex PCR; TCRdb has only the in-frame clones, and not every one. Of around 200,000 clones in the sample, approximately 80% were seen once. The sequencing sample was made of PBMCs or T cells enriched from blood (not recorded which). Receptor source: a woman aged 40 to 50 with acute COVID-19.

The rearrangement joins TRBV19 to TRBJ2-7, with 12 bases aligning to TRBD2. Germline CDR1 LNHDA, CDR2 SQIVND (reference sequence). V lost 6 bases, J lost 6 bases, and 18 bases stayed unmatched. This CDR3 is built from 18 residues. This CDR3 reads CASSRRLAGDSPVREQYF. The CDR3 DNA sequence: TGTGCCAGTAGCCGTAGACTAGCGGGAGATTCCCCCGTTCGCGAGCAGTACTTC. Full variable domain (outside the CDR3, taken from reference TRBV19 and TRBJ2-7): DGGITQSPKYLFRKEGQNVTLSCEQNLNHDAMYWYRQDPGQGLRLIYYSQIVNDFQKGDIAEGYSVSREKKESFPLTVTSAQKNPTAFYLCASSRRLAGDSPVREQYFGPGTRLTVT.

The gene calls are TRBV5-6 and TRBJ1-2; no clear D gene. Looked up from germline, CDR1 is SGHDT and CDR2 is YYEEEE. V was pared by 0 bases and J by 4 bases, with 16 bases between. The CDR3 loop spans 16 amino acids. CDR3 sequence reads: CASSLGVVGSSYGYTF. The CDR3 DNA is TGTGCCAGCAGCTTGGGCGTCGTGGGGAGTAGCTATGGCTACACCTTC.

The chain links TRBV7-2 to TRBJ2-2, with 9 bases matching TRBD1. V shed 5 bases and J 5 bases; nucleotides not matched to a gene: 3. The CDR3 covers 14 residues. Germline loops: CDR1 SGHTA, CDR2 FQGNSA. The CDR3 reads CASSLDRGTGELFF. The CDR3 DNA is TGTGCCAGCAGCCTAGACAGGGGGACCGGGGAGCTGTTTTTT.

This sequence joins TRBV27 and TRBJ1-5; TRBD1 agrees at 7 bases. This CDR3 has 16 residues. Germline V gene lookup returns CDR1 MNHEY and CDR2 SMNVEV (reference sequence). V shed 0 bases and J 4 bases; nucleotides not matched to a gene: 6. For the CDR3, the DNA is TGTGCCAGCAGTTTATCCGGGGGCAGGGGGAATCAGCCCCAGCATTTT. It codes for CASSLSGGRGNQPQHF.

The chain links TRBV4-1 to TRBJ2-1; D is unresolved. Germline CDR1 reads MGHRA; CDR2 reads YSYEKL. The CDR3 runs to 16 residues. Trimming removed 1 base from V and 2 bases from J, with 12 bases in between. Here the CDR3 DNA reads TGCGCCAGCAGCCAAGCGGTCTCCCCCGCCTACAATGAGCAGTTCTTC. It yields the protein CASSQAVSPAYNEQFF.

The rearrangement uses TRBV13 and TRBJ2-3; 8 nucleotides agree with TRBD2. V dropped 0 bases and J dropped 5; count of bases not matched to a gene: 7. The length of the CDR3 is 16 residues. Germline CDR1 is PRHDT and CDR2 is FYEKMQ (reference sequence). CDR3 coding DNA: TGTGCCAGCAGCTTAGGTTCGGGGGGGCCTGGAGATACGCAGTATTTT. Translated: CASSLGSGGPGDTQYF.

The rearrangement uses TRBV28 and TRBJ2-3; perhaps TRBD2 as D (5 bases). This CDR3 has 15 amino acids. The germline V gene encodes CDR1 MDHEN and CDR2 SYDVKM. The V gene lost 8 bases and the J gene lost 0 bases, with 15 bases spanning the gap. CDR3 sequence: CASRPSGHSTDTQYF. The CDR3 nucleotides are TGTGCCAGCCGTCCCAGCGGCCATAGCACAGATACGCAGTATTTT.

CDR3 coding DNA: TGCGCCAGCAGCGACGCGGGACAGGGGGCTTCTGAGCAGTTCTTC. It codes for CASSDAGQGASEQFF. This chain uses TRBV4-1 with TRBJ2-1; 12 bases map to TRBD1. V dropped 5 bases and J dropped 9; count of bases not matched to a gene: 8. The CDR3 is 15 amino acids. Germline CDR1 and CDR2: MGHRA and YSYEKL.

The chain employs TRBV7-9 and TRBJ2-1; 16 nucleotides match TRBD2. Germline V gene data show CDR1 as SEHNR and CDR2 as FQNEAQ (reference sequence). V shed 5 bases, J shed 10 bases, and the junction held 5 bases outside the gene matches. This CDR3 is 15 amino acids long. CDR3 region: CASSPGTSGRGEQFF. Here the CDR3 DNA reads TGTGCCAGCAGCCCAGGGACTAGCGGGAGGGGGGAGCAGTTCTTC.

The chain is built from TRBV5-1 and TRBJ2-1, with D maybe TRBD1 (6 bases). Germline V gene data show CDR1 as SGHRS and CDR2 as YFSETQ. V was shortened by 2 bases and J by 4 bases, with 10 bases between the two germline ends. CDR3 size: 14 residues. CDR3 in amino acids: CASSFPGQYNEQFF. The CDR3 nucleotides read TGCGCCAGCAGCTTTCCAGGACAGTACAATGAGCAGTTCTTC.

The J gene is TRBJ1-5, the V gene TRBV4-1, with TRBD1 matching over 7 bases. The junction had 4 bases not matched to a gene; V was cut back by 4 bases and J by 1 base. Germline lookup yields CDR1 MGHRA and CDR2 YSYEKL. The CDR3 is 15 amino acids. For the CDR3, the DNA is TGCGCCAGCAGCCTTCGACAGGGAAGCAATCAGCCCCAGCATTTT. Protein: CASSLRQGSNQPQHF.

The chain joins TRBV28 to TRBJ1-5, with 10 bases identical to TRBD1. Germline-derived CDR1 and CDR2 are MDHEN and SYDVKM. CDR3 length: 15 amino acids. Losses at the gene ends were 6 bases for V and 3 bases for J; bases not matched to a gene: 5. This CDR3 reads CASRSGQGNNQPQHF. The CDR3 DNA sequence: TGTGCCAGCAGGTCGGGACAGGGGAACAATCAGCCCCAGCATTTT.

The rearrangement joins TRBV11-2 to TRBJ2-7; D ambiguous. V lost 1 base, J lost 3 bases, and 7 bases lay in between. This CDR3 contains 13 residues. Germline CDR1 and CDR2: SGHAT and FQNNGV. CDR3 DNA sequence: TGTGCCAGCAGCTTAGTACAGTACTACGAGCAGTACTTC. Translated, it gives CASSLVQYYEQYF. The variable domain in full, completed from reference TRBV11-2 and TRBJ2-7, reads EAGVAQSPRYKIIEKRQSVAFWCNPISGHATLYWYQQILGQGPKLLIQFQNNGVVDDSQLPKDRFSAERLKGVDSTLKIQPAKLEDSAVYLCASSLVQYYEQYFGPGTRLTVT.

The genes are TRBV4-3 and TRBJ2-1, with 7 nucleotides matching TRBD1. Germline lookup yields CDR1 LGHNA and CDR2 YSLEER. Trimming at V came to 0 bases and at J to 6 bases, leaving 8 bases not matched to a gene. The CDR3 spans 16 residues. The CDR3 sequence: CASSQEIYRGFNEQFF. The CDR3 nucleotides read TGCGCCAGCAGCCAAGAAATTTACAGGGGTTTCAATGAGCAGTTCTTC.

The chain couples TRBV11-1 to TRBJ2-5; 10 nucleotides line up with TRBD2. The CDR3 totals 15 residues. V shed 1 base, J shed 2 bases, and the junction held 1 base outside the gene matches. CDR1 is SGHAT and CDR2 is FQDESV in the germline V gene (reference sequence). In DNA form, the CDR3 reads TGTGCCAGCAGCTTAGAACTAGCGGGGCAAGAGACCCAGTACTTC. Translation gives CASSLELAGQETQYF. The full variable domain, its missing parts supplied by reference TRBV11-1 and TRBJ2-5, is EAEVAQSPRYKITEKSQAVAFWCDPISGHATLYWYRQILGQGPELLVQFQDESVVDDSQLPKDRFSAERLKGVDSTLKIQPAELGDSAMYLCASSLELAGQETQYFGPGTRLLVL.

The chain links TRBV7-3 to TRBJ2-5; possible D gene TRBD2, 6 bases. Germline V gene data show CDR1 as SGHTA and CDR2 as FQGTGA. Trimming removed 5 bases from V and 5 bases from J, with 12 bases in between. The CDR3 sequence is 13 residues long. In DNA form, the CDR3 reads TGTGCCAGCAGCCCCGGGAGTGTTGAGACCCAGTACTTC. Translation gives CASSPGSVETQYF.

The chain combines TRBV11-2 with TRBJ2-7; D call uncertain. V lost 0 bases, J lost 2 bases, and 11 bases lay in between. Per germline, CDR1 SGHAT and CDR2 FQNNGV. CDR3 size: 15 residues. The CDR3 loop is CASSLDSRLAYEQYF. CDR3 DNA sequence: TGTGCCAGCAGCTTAGACTCGCGTTTAGCCTACGAGCAGTACTTC.

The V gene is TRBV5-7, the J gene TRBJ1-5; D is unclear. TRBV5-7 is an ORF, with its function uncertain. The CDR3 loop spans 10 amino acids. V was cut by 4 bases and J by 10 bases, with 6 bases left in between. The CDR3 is CASSPLPQHF. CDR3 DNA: TGTGCCAGCAGCCCCCTTCCCCAGCATTTT.

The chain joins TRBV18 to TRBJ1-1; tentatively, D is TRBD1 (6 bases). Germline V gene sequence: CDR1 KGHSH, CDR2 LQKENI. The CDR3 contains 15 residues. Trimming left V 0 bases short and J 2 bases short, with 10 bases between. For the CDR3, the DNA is TGTGCCAGCTCACCACCAGGACAGCATAACACTGAAGCTTTCTTT. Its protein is CASSPPGQHNTEAFF. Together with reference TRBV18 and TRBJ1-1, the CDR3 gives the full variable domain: NAGVMQNPRHLVRRRGQEARLRCSPMKGHSHVYWYRQLPEEGLKFMVYLQKENIIDESGMPKERFSAEFPKEGPSILRIQQVVRGDSAAYFCASSPPGQHNTEAFFGQGTRLTVV.

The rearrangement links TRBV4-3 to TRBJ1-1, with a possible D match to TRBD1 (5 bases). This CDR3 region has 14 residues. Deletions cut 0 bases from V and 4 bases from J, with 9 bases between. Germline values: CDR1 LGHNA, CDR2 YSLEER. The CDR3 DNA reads TGCGCCAGCAGCCAAGAGAGGGGAGGCACTGAAGCTTTCTTT. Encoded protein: CASSQERGGTEAFF.